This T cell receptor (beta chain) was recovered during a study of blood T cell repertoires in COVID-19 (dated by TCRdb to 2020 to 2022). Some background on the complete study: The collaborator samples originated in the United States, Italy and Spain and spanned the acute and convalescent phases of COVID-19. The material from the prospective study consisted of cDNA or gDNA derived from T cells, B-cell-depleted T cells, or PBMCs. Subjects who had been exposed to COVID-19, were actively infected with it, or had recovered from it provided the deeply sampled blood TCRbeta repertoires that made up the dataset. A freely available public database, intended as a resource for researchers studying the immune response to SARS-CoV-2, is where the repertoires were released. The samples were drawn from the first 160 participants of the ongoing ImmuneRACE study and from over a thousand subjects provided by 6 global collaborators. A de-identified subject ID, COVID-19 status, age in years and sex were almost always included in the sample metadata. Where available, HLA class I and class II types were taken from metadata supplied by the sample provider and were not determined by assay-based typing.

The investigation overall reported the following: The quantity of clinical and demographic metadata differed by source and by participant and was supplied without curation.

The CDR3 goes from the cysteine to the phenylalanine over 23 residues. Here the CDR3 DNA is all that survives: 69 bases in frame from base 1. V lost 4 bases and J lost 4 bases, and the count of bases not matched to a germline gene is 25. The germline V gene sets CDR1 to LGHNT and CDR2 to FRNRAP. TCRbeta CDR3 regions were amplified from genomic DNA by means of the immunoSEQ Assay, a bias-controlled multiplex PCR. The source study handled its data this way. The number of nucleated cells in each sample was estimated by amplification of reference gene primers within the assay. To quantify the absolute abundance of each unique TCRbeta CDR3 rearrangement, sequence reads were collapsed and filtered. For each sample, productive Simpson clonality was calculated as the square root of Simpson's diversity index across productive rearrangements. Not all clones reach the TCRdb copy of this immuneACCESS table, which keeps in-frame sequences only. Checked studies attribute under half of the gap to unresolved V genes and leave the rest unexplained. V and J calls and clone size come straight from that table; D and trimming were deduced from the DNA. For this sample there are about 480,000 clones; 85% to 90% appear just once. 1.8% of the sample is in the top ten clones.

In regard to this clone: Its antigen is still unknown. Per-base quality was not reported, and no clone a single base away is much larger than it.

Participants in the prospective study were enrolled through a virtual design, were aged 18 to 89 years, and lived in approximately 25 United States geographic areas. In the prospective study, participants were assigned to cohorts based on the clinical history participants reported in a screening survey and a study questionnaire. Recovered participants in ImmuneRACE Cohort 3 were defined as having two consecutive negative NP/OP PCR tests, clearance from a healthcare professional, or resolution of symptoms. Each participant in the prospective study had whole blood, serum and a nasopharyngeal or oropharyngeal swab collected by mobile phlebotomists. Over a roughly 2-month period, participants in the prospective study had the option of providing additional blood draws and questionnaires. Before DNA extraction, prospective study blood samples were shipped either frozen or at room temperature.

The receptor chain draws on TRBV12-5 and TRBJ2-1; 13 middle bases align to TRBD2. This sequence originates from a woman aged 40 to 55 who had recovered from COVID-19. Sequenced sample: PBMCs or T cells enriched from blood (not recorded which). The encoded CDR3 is CASGSITLGPPHGLAGVYNEQFF. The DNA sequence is TGTGCTAGTGGTTCGATAACATTAGGGCCCCCCCACGGACTAGCGGGGGTTTACAATGAGCAGTTCTTC.